A single sample gave rise to the 24 T cell receptor beta chains below, sequenced in a study of OX40 agonist ivuxolimab in advanced cancers. Sequencing was performed with immunoSEQ multiplex PCR; in TCRdb, only in-frame clones are kept and a portion is missing. The data contain some 73,000 clones, around 89% of them singletons. The sequencing used CD4+ or CD8+ T cells sorted from blood, collected in a trial of the OX40 agonist ivuxolimab. These receptors originate from an adult with an advanced solid tumor such as melanoma, head and neck, liver or kidney cancer.

The CDR3 is CASSRASNSNYGYTF. The DNA of the CDR3 is TGTGCCAGCAGCCGCGCCTCAAATTCCAACTATGGCTACACCTTC. V gene TRBV6-5 combines with J gene TRBJ1-2; D unresolved. This CDR3 has 15 amino acids. The V end was cut by 6 bases, the J end by 2 bases, with 16 bases between. Germline loops: CDR1 MNHEY, CDR2 SVGAGI.

J is TRBJ2-3 and V is TRBV19; D is possibly TRBD2 (6 bases). The V and J ends lost 1 base and 0 bases respectively, with 11 bases between them. The CDR3 runs to 16 residues. Germline loops: CDR1 LNHDA, CDR2 SQIVND (reference sequence). CDR3 protein: CASSIVPGVSTDTQYF. The CDR3 nucleotides read TGTGCCAGTAGTATAGTGCCGGGAGTAAGCACAGATACGCAGTATTTT.

This chain joins TRBV10-3 and TRBJ1-5; no firm D call. V lost 10 bases and J 6 bases, leaving 13 bases between the germline ends. Germline loops: CDR1 ENHRY, CDR2 SYGVKD. The CDR3 is 12 amino acids. The CDR3 loop is CATGEDSQPQHF. In DNA, the CDR3 is TGTGCCACCGGGGAGGATTCTCAGCCCCAGCATTTT.

This clone was seen more than once but under ten times. V and J are TRBV19 and TRBJ1-5, with 9 positions matching TRBD1. Germline V lookup: CDR1 LNHDA, CDR2 SQIVND (reference sequence). The CDR3 runs to 15 residues. The V segment lost 6 bases and the J segment 1 base; nucleotides outside the gene matches: 4. CDR3 nucleotide sequence: TGTGCCAGTAGGACCGGGACAGGGAGCAATCAGCCCCAGCATTTT. Its translation is CASRTGTGSNQPQHF.

This sequence joins TRBV6-5 and TRBJ2-7; D gene ambiguous. The CDR3 contains 15 residues. Germline-derived CDR1 and CDR2 are MNHEY and SVGAGI. V gave up 4 bases and J gave up 3 bases, with 16 bases separating them. The CDR3 sequence: CASSSRRMWRYEQYF. DNA for the CDR3: TGTGCCAGCAGTTCGCGGCGGATGTGGCGCTACGAGCAGTACTTC.

This clone appeared a single time. The rearrangement links TRBV7-3 to TRBJ1-1, with TRBD1 identical over 12 bases. The J segment lost 8 bases and the V segment lost 4 bases, leaving 8 bases of the junction unmatched. From germline, CDR1 is SGHTA and CDR2 FQGTGA. This CDR3 is built from 15 residues. The CDR3 sequence is CASSSGTGGGGEAFF. CDR3 DNA sequence: TGTGCCAGCAGCTCCGGGACAGGGGGCGGGGGGGAAGCTTTCTTT.

J is TRBJ2-1 and V is TRBV27, with 7 positions matching TRBD2. This CDR3 is built from 14 residues. V shed 8 bases and J 1 base; nucleotides not matched to a gene: 5. The V gene's germline CDR1 is MNHEY and CDR2 SMNVEV (reference sequence). Written as DNA, the CDR3 is TGTGCCAGCGGGTGGGGGGGGTCCTACAATGAGCAGTTCTTC. Residues: CASGWGGSYNEQFF.

The chain joins TRBV2 to TRBJ1-5, with D tentatively TRBD1 (6 bases). The CDR3 is 16 residues long. Germline lookup yields CDR1 SNHLY and CDR2 FYNNEI. V lost 3 bases and J lost 4, with 16 bases in between. In nucleotides, the CDR3 is TGTGCCAGCAGTGAGATCGGGACACTGTTGAATCAGCCCCAGCATTTT. Translation: CASSEIGTLLNQPQHF. Filled out from reference TRBV2 and TRBJ1-5, the complete variable domain reads EPEVTQTPSHQVTQMGQEVILRCVPISNHLYFYWYRQILGQKVEFLVSFYNNEISEKSEIFDDQFSVERPDGSNFTLKIRSTKLEDSAMYFCASSEIGTLLNQPQHFGDGTRLSIL.

The chain links TRBV21-1 to TRBJ1-6; the table's D call, TRBD1, was not checked against the DNA. TRBV21-1 is classified as a pseudogene. This CDR3 contains 19 residues. CDR3 sequence reads: CASSKAQDRGPWGNSPLHF. The CDR3 bases are TGTGCCAGCAGCAAAGCGCAGGACAGGGGGCCATGGGGTAATTCACCCCTCCACTTT.

The rearrangement uses TRBV19 and TRBJ2-1, with 8 nucleotides matching TRBD1. Unmatched junction bases numbered 10, after V lost 8 bases and J lost 7 bases. Germline CDR1 and CDR2: LNHDA and SQIVND (reference sequence). The CDR3 length is 14 residues. The CDR3: CASSQTGVTNEQFF. For the CDR3, the DNA is TGTGCCAGTTCCCAGACAGGGGTAACGAATGAGCAGTTCTTC.

The chain combines TRBV19 with TRBJ2-7; D may be TRBD1 or TRBD2 (5 bases each). Germline CDR1 and CDR2: LNHDA and SQIVND (reference sequence). The length of the CDR3 is 13 residues. The V end was cut by 4 bases, the J end by 2 bases, with 9 bases between. This chain's CDR3 is CASSRDQTYEQYF. The DNA of the CDR3 is TGTGCCAGTAGTAGGGACCAGACCTACGAGCAGTACTTC. Together with reference TRBV19 and TRBJ2-7, the CDR3 gives the full variable domain: DGGITQSPKYLFRKEGQNVTLSCEQNLNHDAMYWYRQDPGQGLRLIYYSQIVNDFQKGDIAEGYSVSREKKESFPLTVTSAQKNPTAFYLCASSRDQTYEQYFGPGTRLTVT.

CDR3 in DNA: TGTGCCAGCAACAATTTTGGCATCCACACAGATACGCAGTATTTT. Encoded protein: CASNNFGIHTDTQYF. The V call is TRBV5-6, the J call TRBJ2-3, with D hard to call. This CDR3 has 15 amino acids. The germline CDR1 and CDR2 sequences are SGHDT and YYEEEE. The V end was cut by 6 bases, the J end by 2 bases, with 16 bases between. The whole variable domain, filled in from reference TRBV5-6 and TRBJ2-3, reads DAGVTQSPTHLIKTRGQQVTLRCSPKSGHDTVSWYQQALGQGPQFIFQYYEEEERQRGNFPDRFSGHQFPNYSSELNVNALLLGDSALYLCASNNFGIHTDTQYFGPGTRLTVL.

The CDR3 DNA reads as TGTGCCACCAGCAGAGCCCAACGCGGTGAGACCCAGTACTTC. This gives the protein CATSRAQRGETQYF. The rearrangement uses TRBV15 and TRBJ2-5; D is unresolved. CDR1 is LNHNV, CDR2 YYDKDF, per germline (reference sequence). Trimming shortened V by 1 base and J by 5 bases, and 11 bases separated the two germline ends. CDR3 length: 14 residues.

The chain uses TRBV7-9 and TRBJ2-7; D is unclear. The CDR3 contains 13 residues. CDR1 and CDR2 (germline): SEHNR, FQNEAQ (reference sequence). Between the trimmed V and J ends, which lost 1 base and 2 bases, there was a span of 6 bases. The CDR3 reads CASSLGITYEQYF. CDR3 sequence (DNA): TGTGCCAGCAGCTTAGGAATTACCTACGAGCAGTACTTC.

The chain is built from TRBV7-2 and TRBJ2-1; 11 bases align to TRBD2. This CDR3 comprises 16 residues. V lost 5 bases to trimming and J lost 10 bases; unmatched junction nucleotides: 13. Germline values: CDR1 SGHTA, CDR2 FQGNSA. The CDR3 is CASSLRDGRLAGEQFF. The CDR3 coding sequence is TGTGCCAGCAGCCTCAGGGACGGCAGACTAGCGGGAGAGCAGTTCTTC.

This rearrangement joins TRBV27 to TRBJ1-3; no definite D call. Germline CDR1 is MNHEY and CDR2 is SMNVEV (reference sequence). The CDR3 is made up of 12 amino acids. Trimming took off 4 bases at V and 4 bases at J, with 5 bases between the two ends. The chain's CDR3 is CASSSLGNTIYF. As DNA, the CDR3 is TGTGCCAGCAGTTCGCTCGGAAACACCATATATTTT.

The genes are TRBV11-3 and TRBJ2-3; unclear D gene. Germline V gene sequence: CDR1 SGHNT, CDR2 YENEEA. The length of the CDR3 is 12 residues. V was clipped by 0 bases and J by 8 bases, with 6 bases between them. CDR3 sequence reads: CASSLERLTQYF. The CDR3 DNA reads TGTGCCAGCAGCTTAGAGCGGCTTACGCAGTATTTT.

The chain links TRBV7-9 to TRBJ1-1, with D possibly matching TRBD1 (6 bases). This CDR3 is 15 amino acids long. Germline CDR1 reads SEHNR; CDR2 reads FQNEAQ (reference sequence). The V gene lost 1 base and the J gene lost 5 bases, with 14 bases spanning the gap. In DNA, the CDR3 is TGTGCCAGCAGCTTAGAGGGGGGGCTGTTTACTGAAGCTTTCTTT. This codes for CASSLEGGLFTEAFF.

This clone was picked up many times. The V and J genes are TRBV10-3 and TRBJ2-1; 13 nucleotides line up with TRBD2. With V trimmed by 2 bases and J by 6 bases, 7 bases remained unmatched. Germline V gene data show CDR1 as ENHRY and CDR2 as SYGVKD. CDR3 length equals 17 residues. The chain's CDR3 is CAISEKGRLAGGNEQFF. For the CDR3, the DNA is TGTGCCATCAGTGAGAAGGGACGACTAGCGGGAGGCAATGAGCAGTTCTTC.

This chain uses TRBV27 with TRBJ1-5, with TRBD1 matching over 9 bases. The CDR3 runs 15 residues. Germline V gene sequence: CDR1 MNHEY, CDR2 SMNVEV (reference sequence). V shed 0 bases and J 4 bases; nucleotides not matched to a gene: 1. CDR3 loop: CASSLSGQGNQPQHF. CDR3 bases: TGTGCCAGCAGTTTATCGGGACAGGGAAATCAGCCCCAGCATTTT.

This clone came up once. The V gene is TRBV5-4, the J gene TRBJ2-7, with D possibly called TRBD1 or TRBD2 (5 bases each). V shed 3 bases and J shed 3 bases, with 10 bases lying between them. Germline V lookup: CDR1 SGHNT, CDR2 YYREEE (reference sequence). CDR3 length equals 13 residues. The chain's CDR3 is CASSWDGRYEQYF. The CDR3 nucleotides read TGTGCCAGCAGCTGGGACGGACGCTACGAGCAGTACTTC.

The chain joins TRBV9 to TRBJ1-3; 9 bases fit TRBD1. Losses at the gene ends were 2 bases for V and 4 bases for J; bases not matched to a gene: 7. The CDR3 extends over 16 amino acids. CDR1 is SGDLS, CDR2 YYNGEE, per germline. Here the CDR3 reads CASSVTQGAGGNTIYF. CDR3 DNA: TGTGCCAGCAGCGTTACACAGGGGGCAGGAGGAAACACCATATATTTT.

The V gene is TRBV9, the J gene TRBJ2-7; TRBD2 aligns across 9 bases. The CDR3 spans 14 residues. CDR1 is SGDLS and CDR2 is YYNGEE in the germline V gene. The V and J ends lost 4 bases and 5 bases, in that order; junction bases with no gene match: 7. The CDR3 reads CASSPRTSVHEQYF. DNA of the CDR3: TGTGCCAGCAGCCCTCGGACTAGCGTCCACGAGCAGTACTTC.

CDR3 nucleotide sequence: TGTGCCAGCAGCTTGAGAGCGGGAGGGAGCTCCTACAATGAGCAGTTCTTC. Protein product: CASSLRAGGSSYNEQFF. This chain uses TRBV5-6 with TRBJ2-1, with 10 nucleotides matching TRBD2. CDR3 size: 17 residues. Germline loops: CDR1 SGHDT, CDR2 YYEEEE. With V trimmed by 1 base and J by 0 bases, 4 bases remained unmatched.